These 3 T cell receptor beta chains originate from one sample sequenced in a study of CD4 and CD8 cells across lung adenocarcinoma regions. TCRdb used MiXCR to reprocess the PCR reads, holding one entry per CDR3 protein. The sample holds about 3,500 distinct CDR3 sequences; around three fifths are singletons and the top ten take about 20%. Sequenced material: CD4+ T cells from the margin of a lung tumor. The origin of the receptors is a female donor with lung adenocarcinoma. The CD4 and CD8 labels of this study may be unreliable.

The chain carries TRBV6-1 and TRBJ1-6, with TRBD1 matching 7 bases. With 7 bases clipped from V and 0 bases from J, the junction kept 9 bases outside the gene matches. This CDR3 is 17 amino acids long. Germline V gene sequence: CDR1 MNHNS, CDR2 SASEGT. The chain's CDR3 is CASKGTVGSSYNSPLHF. The CDR3 DNA reads TGTGCCAGCAAGGGGACAGTAGGGAGCTCCTATAATTCACCCCTCCACTTT.

The genes are TRBV7-2 and TRBJ2-1, with 7 bases that match TRBD1. Germline trimming cut 3 bases from V and 1 base from J; bases unmatched to any gene: 3. Germline loops: CDR1 SGHTA, CDR2 FQGNSA. The length of the CDR3 is 15 residues. CDR3 amino acids: CASSFRQGSYNEQFF. CDR3 sequence (DNA): TGTGCCAGCAGCTTCCGACAGGGTTCCTACAATGAGCAGTTCTTC.

This chain uses TRBV6-1 with TRBJ2-1, with 7 bases lining up with TRBD2. Germline loops: CDR1 MNHNS, CDR2 SASEGT. CDR3 length: 16 amino acids. Trimming removed 1 base from V and 4 bases from J; junction bases left unmatched: 7. CDR3: CASSEVSSGPYNEQFF. The CDR3 nucleotides read TGTGCCAGCAGTGAAGTTAGTAGCGGGCCTTACAATGAGCAGTTCTTC.